A single sample is the source of the 18 T cell receptor beta chains below, sequenced in a study of blood T cell repertoires in COVID-19. TCRdb's table, derived via immunoSEQ multiplex PCR, lists solely in-frame clones and lacks some. The repertoire consists of hundreds of thousands of clones, with roughly 86% occurring once and the leading ten covering approximately 1.9%. Sample: PBMCs or T cells enriched from blood (not recorded which). The receptors derive from a man aged 35 to 55 in a cohort exposed to, infected with or recovered from COVID-19 (not recorded which).

The V gene is TRBV7-8, the J gene TRBJ2-5; D is possibly TRBD1 (6 bases). Trimming pared 1 base from V and 3 bases from J, leaving 9 bases between. The CDR3 is made up of 14 amino acids. The germline gives CDR1 SGHVS, CDR2 FQNEAQ. CDR3 region: CASSLGTAKETQYF. The CDR3 region has the DNA TGTGCCAGCAGCTTAGGGACAGCCAAAGAGACCCAGTACTTC.

The chain combines TRBV7-2 with TRBJ1-1, with 7 bases that match TRBD1. Germline CDR1 and CDR2: SGHTA and FQGNSA. The V segment lost 2 bases and the J segment 5 bases; nucleotides outside the gene matches: 8. The CDR3 consists of 15 residues. The CDR3 DNA is TGTGCCAGCAGCTTATCGACAGGGTTGGAAACTGAAGCTTTCTTT. It specifies CASSLSTGLETEAFF.

Only one count was recorded for this clone. The chain carries TRBV19 and TRBJ1-5; a weak D match, TRBD1 (5 bases). Germline CDR1 reads LNHDA; CDR2 reads SQIVND (reference sequence). The CDR3 totals 13 residues. V was cut by 10 bases and J by 5 bases, with 15 bases left in between. CDR3 sequence (DNA): TGTGCCACTTCCCAGGACACCTATCAGCCCCAGCATTTT. Amino acid sequence: CATSQDTYQPQHF.

The chain couples TRBV7-2 to TRBJ2-5; 10 bases match TRBD2. The CDR3 has 15 residues. In germline, CDR1 is SGHTA, CDR2 FQGNSA. The V and J ends lost 3 bases and 2 bases, in that order; junction bases with no gene match: 3. CDR3 nucleotide sequence: TGTGCCAGCAGCTTGACTAGCGGGTTTCAAGAGACCCAGTACTTC. This encodes CASSLTSGFQETQYF.

The rearrangement links TRBV7-9 to TRBJ2-5; D might be TRBD1 (5 bases). V lost 3 bases and J lost 2, with 13 bases in between. The CDR3 totals 15 residues. Germline-derived CDR1 and CDR2 are SEHNR and FQNEAQ (reference sequence). CDR3 sequence: CASSFFEGAQETQYF. The CDR3 DNA reads as TGTGCCAGCAGCTTTTTCGAAGGGGCTCAAGAGACCCAGTACTTC.

This clone was seen a handful of times. This rearrangement joins TRBV20-1 to TRBJ2-1; no clear D. This CDR3 has 11 residues. Germline assignment: CDR1 DFQATT and CDR2 SNEGSKA (reference sequence). The germline V and J ends were trimmed by 4 bases and 7 bases, with 8 bases remaining between them. The CDR3 DNA reads TGCAGTGCTAATTATCCTAATGAGCAGTTCTTC. Translated, it gives CSANYPNEQFF.

This chain connects TRBV28 to TRBJ2-1, with 14 bases that match TRBD2. CDR3 length: 13 residues. CDR1 MDHEN and CDR2 SYDVKM come from the germline V gene. Germline trimming cut 5 bases from V and 15 bases from J; bases unmatched to any gene: 6. CDR3 amino acids: CASSPGLAGAWFF. The DNA for the CDR3 is TGTGCCAGCAGTCCGGGACTAGCGGGAGCGTGGTTCTTC.

J is TRBJ2-7 and V is TRBV12-3 or TRBV12-4; D might be TRBD1 (6 bases). Trimming left V 4 bases short and J 6 bases short, with 13 bases between. The CDR3 contains 13 residues. DNA for the CDR3: TGTGCCAGCAGTTACCGTGGGGGCTCCGAGCAGTACTTC. It specifies CASSYRGGSEQYF.

This clone was recorded once. J is TRBJ2-3 and V is TRBV25-1; D ambiguous. Trimming pared 4 bases from V and 5 bases from J, leaving 7 bases between. Germline V gene data show CDR1 as MGHDK and CDR2 as SYGVNS. The CDR3 loop spans 12 amino acids. CDR3 loop: CASSGPGDTQYF. The DNA of the CDR3 is TGTGCCAGCAGTGGTCCGGGAGATACGCAGTATTTT.

This chain joins TRBV5-1 and TRBJ1-1; TRBD1 might be the D (5 bases). CDR1 is SGHRS and CDR2 is YFSETQ in the germline V gene. V dropped 4 bases and J dropped 0 bases, with 10 bases sitting between them. The CDR3 spans 14 residues. This CDR3 reads CASSKTAMNTEAFF. The DNA for the CDR3 is TGCGCCAGCAGCAAGACAGCCATGAACACTGAAGCTTTCTTT.

This clone was seen only a few times. CDR3 residues: CASSSFASSGRGEQFF. CDR3 DNA: TGTGCCAGCAGCTCTTTTGCGTCTAGCGGGAGGGGTGAGCAGTTCTTC. V and J are TRBV25-1 and TRBJ2-1; TRBD2 matches at 12 bases. V gave up 6 bases and J gave up 9 bases; unmatched junction bases: 12. The CDR3 is made up of 16 amino acids. Looked up from germline, CDR1 is MGHDK and CDR2 is SYGVNS.

The chain uses TRBV5-4 and TRBJ1-2; TRBD1 might be the D (5 bases). Deletions cut 7 bases from V and 3 bases from J, with 19 bases between. The germline V gene encodes CDR1 SGHNT and CDR2 YYREEE (reference sequence). The CDR3 runs 15 residues. The CDR3 spells CASYSSGQTYYGYTF. In DNA, the CDR3 is TGTGCCAGCTACAGTTCAGGACAAACCTACTATGGCTACACCTTC.

The J gene is TRBJ2-2, the V gene TRBV11-2; TRBD2 is a possible D gene (6 bases). The CDR3 contains 13 residues. The germline CDR1 and CDR2 sequences are SGHAT and FQNNGV. Trimming cost V 3 bases and J 7 bases, with 9 bases left between them. The CDR3 protein is CASSLGLRGELFF. In DNA form, the CDR3 reads TGTGCCAGCAGCTTGGGACTCCGCGGGGAGCTGTTTTTT.

This chain links TRBV4-1 with TRBJ1-2, with 8 bases fitting TRBD1. Unmatched junction bases numbered 6, after V lost 3 bases and J lost 0 bases. Germline V gene lookup returns CDR1 MGHRA and CDR2 YSYEKL. This CDR3 spans 16 amino acids. This CDR3 is CASSQIGTGANYGYTF. CDR3 sequence (DNA): TGCGCCAGCAGCCAGATAGGGACAGGAGCTAACTATGGCTACACCTTC.

This CDR3 is CASSFETEAFF. The CDR3 DNA is TGTGCCAGCAGTTTTGAGACTGAAGCTTTCTTT. The chain recombines TRBV28 with TRBJ1-1; D is uncertain. V was trimmed by 3 bases and J by 5 bases, leaving 4 bases between them. CDR1 and CDR2 from the germline V gene are MDHEN and SYDVKM. The CDR3 runs 11 residues.

In its sample, this clone was seen a few times. This chain connects TRBV2 to TRBJ2-3; TRBD2 aligns across 12 bases. Germline CDR1 and CDR2: SNHLY and FYNNEI. V lost 6 bases and J lost 7; bases outside the gene matches: 2. The CDR3 has 13 residues. The CDR3 here is CASRLAGGNTQYF. In DNA form, the CDR3 reads TGTGCCAGCAGACTAGCGGGGGGAAATACGCAGTATTTT.

This chain connects TRBV7-3 to TRBJ2-3, with 13 nucleotides matching TRBD2. This CDR3 region has 16 residues. Per germline, CDR1 SGHTA and CDR2 FQGTGA. V dropped 5 bases and J dropped 1; count of bases not matched to a gene: 3. CDR3 bases: TGTGCCAGCAGCCCCGGACTAGCGGGAGGCACAGATACGCAGTATTTT. Translating gives CASSPGLAGGTDTQYF.

The sample holds many counts of this clone. V is TRBV6-5 and J is TRBJ2-1, with D perhaps TRBD1 (6 bases). The V gene's germline CDR1 is MNHEY and CDR2 SVGAGI. The CDR3 totals 14 residues. The V and J ends lost 8 bases and 3 bases respectively, with 14 bases between them. As DNA, the CDR3 is TGTGCCAGCTCCCCGGGACAAATCTACAATGAGCAGTTCTTC. This sequence encodes CASSPGQIYNEQFF.